This passage covers 9 T cell receptor beta chains from one sample sequenced in a study of blood T cell repertoires in COVID-19. Generated by immunoSEQ multiplex PCR, the TCRdb table keeps only in-frame clones and is missing some. The data contain about 66,000 clones, 88% of them singletons. The sample comprised peripheral blood. The origin of the receptors is a woman aged 65 to 85 with acute or convalescent COVID-19.

The chain links TRBV5-4 to TRBJ2-7; possible D gene TRBD2, 6 bases. Germline V gives CDR1 SGHNT, CDR2 YYREEE (reference sequence). With 2 bases removed from V and 6 bases from J, the gap between germline ends came to 18 bases. This CDR3 has 15 residues. The chain's CDR3 is CASSLRGTGTGEQYF. CDR3 DNA sequence: TGTGCCAGCAGCTTACGGGGGACCGGCACGGGCGAGCAGTACTTC.

The chain uses TRBV3-1 (or the pseudogene TRBV3-2) and TRBJ1-5; 7 nucleotides line up with TRBD1. V lost 5 bases and J lost 4; bases outside the gene matches: 5. Germline CDR1 is LGHDT and CDR2 is YNNKEL (reference sequence). CDR3 length: 14 residues. For the CDR3, the DNA is TGTGCCAGCAGCTCCGGACAGGCTAATCAGCCCCAGCATTTT. Translating it yields CASSSGQANQPQHF.

This clone was recorded a few times. J is TRBJ1-1 and V is TRBV5-3, with 7 bases identical to TRBD1. TRBV5-3 is an ORF; its function is uncertain. The CDR3 is 15 residues long. V was clipped by 2 bases and J by 1 base; unmatched bases: 5. The CDR3 spells CARSFPGQQNTEAFF. As DNA, the CDR3 is TGTGCCAGAAGCTTTCCGGGACAGCAGAACACTGAAGCTTTCTTT.

The chain joins TRBV30 to TRBJ1-6; 9 positions match TRBD1. The germline V gene encodes CDR1 GTSNPN and CDR2 SVGIG (reference sequence). The CDR3 loop spans 16 amino acids. J lost 8 bases, V lost 8 bases, and 16 bases had no gene match. In DNA form, the CDR3 reads TGTGCCGGCCAGGATAGGACAGGGGAAGTGGATTCACCCCTCCACTTT. Amino acids: CAGQDRTGEVDSPLHF. Full variable domain (missing parts from reference TRBV30 and TRBJ1-6): SQTIHQWPATLVQPVGSPLSLECTVEGTSNPNLYWYRQAAGRGLQLLFYSVGIGQISSEVPQNLSASRPQDRQFILSSKKLLLSDSGFYLCAGQDRTGEVDSPLHFGNGTRLTVT.

The chain combines TRBV28 with TRBJ2-7; the match to TRBD1 covers 11 bases. V was pared by 5 bases and J by 3 bases, with 6 bases of the junction left unmatched. Germline lookup yields CDR1 MDHEN and CDR2 SYDVKM. The CDR3 consists of 15 residues. The CDR3 region is CASSPPGTGGYEQYF. The CDR3 DNA is TGTGCCAGCAGTCCCCCCGGGACAGGGGGCTACGAGCAGTACTTC.

V usage is TRBV11-2 and J usage is TRBJ1-5; D is unclear. Trimming shortened V by 0 bases and J by 6 bases, and 9 bases separated the two germline ends. Germline V gives CDR1 SGHAT, CDR2 FQNNGV. The CDR3 is 14 amino acids. CDR3 DNA: TGTGCCAGCAGCTTAGAACCAGGAGGTCAGCCCCAGCATTTT. Protein sequence: CASSLEPGGQPQHF.

In its sample, this clone was seen once. The chain combines TRBV5-6 with TRBJ2-7; tentatively, D is TRBD1 (6 bases). Trimming took off 2 bases at V and 2 bases at J, with 8 bases between the two ends. The CDR3 has 13 residues. Germline CDR1 SGHDT, CDR2 YYEEEE. CDR3 DNA sequence: TGTGCCAGCAGCTTCAGGGGCCCCTACGAGCAGTACTTC. Translating gives CASSFRGPYEQYF.

The rearrangement uses TRBV27 and TRBJ1-2, with 7 nucleotides matching TRBD1. The CDR3 is 13 amino acids. V dropped 3 bases and J dropped 10; count of bases not matched to a gene: 8. The germline gives CDR1 MNHEY, CDR2 SMNVEV (reference sequence). CDR3 DNA: TGTGCCAGCAGTTTTATGCCCCAGGGGGACTACACCTTC. It is translated as CASSFMPQGDYTF.

The chain combines TRBV9 with TRBJ1-6; D is unclear. Germline CDR1 reads SGDLS; CDR2 reads YYNGEE. This CDR3 is 15 amino acids long. Trimming pared 4 bases from V and 5 bases from J, leaving 13 bases between. CDR3 sequence reads: CASSPSGSNNSPLHF. The CDR3 DNA reads TGTGCCAGCAGCCCCTCAGGCTCTAATAATTCACCCCTCCACTTT.